The following is a TCR beta chain sequence with its context. The data are from a study of T-cell reconstitution after alpha-beta-depleted transplantation in children. It was with unique molecular identifiers that the TCRbeta library was prepared. From the PCR reads, TCRdb called clonotypes with MiXCR, one entry per CDR3 protein. The sample contains nearly 400,000 distinct CDR3 sequences, about a fifth of which appear only once. The length of the CDR3 is 14 residues. The V segment lost 2 bases and the J segment 9 bases; nucleotides outside the gene matches: 6. Germline CDR1 and CDR2: LGHNA and YSLEER. This receptor was identified in a human donor who donated a stem cell graft to a child with acute myeloid leukemia. The starting material was PBMCs from the stem cell graft donor, obtained from the stem cell graft. The J gene is TRBJ2-1, the V gene TRBV4-3, with 8 nucleotides matching TRBD2. The CDR3: CASSQWTSSGEQFF. CDR3 DNA: TGCGCCAGCAGCCAATGGACTAGCAGTGGTGAGCAGTTCTTC.